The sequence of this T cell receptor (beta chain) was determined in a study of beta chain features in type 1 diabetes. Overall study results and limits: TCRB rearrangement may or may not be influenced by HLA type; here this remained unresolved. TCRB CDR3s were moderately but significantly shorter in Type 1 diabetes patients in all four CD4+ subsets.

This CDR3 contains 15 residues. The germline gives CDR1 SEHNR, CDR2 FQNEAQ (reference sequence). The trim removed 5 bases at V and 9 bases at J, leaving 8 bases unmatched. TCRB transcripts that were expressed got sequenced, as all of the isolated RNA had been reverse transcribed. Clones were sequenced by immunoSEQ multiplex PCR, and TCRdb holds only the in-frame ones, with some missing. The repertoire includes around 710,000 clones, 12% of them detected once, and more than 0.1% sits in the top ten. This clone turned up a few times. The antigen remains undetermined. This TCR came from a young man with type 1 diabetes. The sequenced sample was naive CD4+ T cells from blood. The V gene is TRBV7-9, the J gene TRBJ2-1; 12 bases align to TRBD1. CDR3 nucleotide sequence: TGTGCCAGCAGCAGACCGGGACAGGGGGCAGGTGAGCAGTTCTTC. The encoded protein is CASSRPGQGAGEQFF.